The 12 T cell receptor beta chains in this list originate from one sample, sequenced in a study of blood T cells in healthy people across ages. The second PCR ran about 6 to 12 cycles with a sample-barcoded 5' primer and J-beta primers. TCRdb re-analysed the 5' RACE reads in MiXCR, keeping a single row per CDR3 protein. Of about 1.5 million distinct CDR3 sequences in the sample, 42% are singletons; the top ten hold 7% to 9%. The sequenced material came from blood. The receptors stem from a woman aged 18-35 years in good health.

V is TRBV11-3 and J is TRBJ1-1; D gene unclear. Germline V gene lookup returns CDR1 SGHNT and CDR2 YENEEA. The CDR3 consists of 17 residues. Trimming stripped 0 bases from V and 1 base from J, with 15 bases between. CDR3 nucleotide sequence: TGTGCCAGCAGCTTAGATGGGGTCGGGGTGGGGAACACTGAAGCTTTCTTT. Amino acid sequence: CASSLDGVGVGNTEAFF.

The chain has TRBV20-1 and TRBJ2-5; TRBD1 agrees at 7 bases. CDR3 size: 13 residues. The germline V gene encodes CDR1 DFQATT and CDR2 SNEGSKA (reference sequence). Unmatched junction bases numbered 5, after V lost 5 bases and J lost 2 bases. Here the CDR3 reads CSAPGTVQETQYF. In DNA, the CDR3 is TGCAGTGCTCCCGGGACAGTACAAGAGACCCAGTACTTC.

This clonotype appeared a few times. The genes are TRBV20-1 and TRBJ2-3; 13 bases are a match to TRBD2. The CDR3 runs to 15 residues. Trimming removed 3 bases from V and 5 bases from J; junction bases left unmatched: 5. Germline values: CDR1 DFQATT, CDR2 SNEGSKA (reference sequence). The CDR3 here is CSASTSGGAVDTQYF. Written as DNA, the CDR3 is TGCAGTGCTAGTACTAGCGGGGGGGCGGTAGATACGCAGTATTTT.

This clonotype came up a few times. J is TRBJ2-7 and V is TRBV4-1, with 7 bases identical to TRBD1. This CDR3 has 16 amino acids. Per the germline V gene, CDR1 is MGHRA and CDR2 is YSYEKL. Trimming at V came to 0 bases and at J to 4 bases, leaving 9 bases not matched to a gene. The CDR3 DNA reads as TGCGCCAGCAGCCAAGAACTTACAGGGGAAGGGTACGAGCAGTACTTC. Translation gives CASSQELTGEGYEQYF.

This chain joins TRBV7-2 and TRBJ2-2; TRBD2 matches 13 bases. Germline trimming cut 1 base from V and 0 bases from J; bases unmatched to any gene: 2. The CDR3 totals 18 residues. CDR1 SGHTA and CDR2 FQGNSA come from the germline V gene. Here the CDR3 DNA reads TGTGCCAGCAGCTTAGTGGGACTAGCGGGATCGAACACCGGGGAGCTGTTTTTT. Translation gives CASSLVGLAGSNTGELFF.

This clonotype was observed a handful of times. The CDR3 spells CASSLLRGGQETQYF. The CDR3, as DNA: TGTGCCAGCAGCTTACTCCGGGGGGGCCAAGAGACCCAGTACTTC. The chain has TRBV11-2 and TRBJ2-5; 8 nucleotides match TRBD2. The ends lost 2 bases at V and 1 base at J; junction bases unmatched: 3. From germline, CDR1 is SGHAT and CDR2 FQNNGV. The CDR3 runs to 15 residues.

This clonotype was counted a few times. V and J are TRBV7-8 and TRBJ2-5, with D tentatively TRBD1 (5 bases). V lost 2 bases to trimming and J lost 5 bases, with 12 bases between them. The germline gives CDR1 SGHVS, CDR2 FQNEAQ. This CDR3 spans 14 amino acids. CDR3 sequence (DNA): TGTGCCAGCAGCTTATTTAGGGGTCCGGAGACCCAGTACTTC. It codes for CASSLFRGPETQYF.

The chain has TRBV12-3 or TRBV12-4 and TRBJ1-4; possibly TRBD1 for D (6 bases). Trimming cost V 2 bases and J 8 bases, with 12 bases left between them. The CDR3 covers 14 residues. In DNA form, the CDR3 reads TGTGCCAGCAGTTTAACCGTAAGGGGGGAAAAACTGTTTTTT. Amino acids: CASSLTVRGEKLFF.

The chain carries TRBV12-3 or TRBV12-4 and TRBJ1-2; a possible D gene is TRBD1 (6 bases). This CDR3 region has 15 residues. Trimming removed 7 bases at V and 2 bases at J, with 17 bases between. The CDR3 loop is CASTFWGQQNYGYTF. Here the CDR3 DNA reads TGTGCCAGCACCTTCTGGGGACAACAAAACTATGGCTACACCTTC.

The chain recombines TRBV6-6 with TRBJ2-7, with D hard to call. The length of the CDR3 is 14 residues. The germline V and J ends were trimmed by 6 bases and 2 bases, with 14 bases remaining between them. Germline-derived CDR1 and CDR2 are MNHNY and SVGAGI (reference sequence). For the CDR3, the DNA is TGTGCCAGCAGCCCACCTCACCAGCCCTACGAGCAGTACTTC. It codes for CASSPPHQPYEQYF.

This clonotype was seen only once. V and J are TRBV5-4 and TRBJ1-1, with a possible D match to TRBD1 (5 bases). V gave up 5 bases and J gave up 5 bases, with 19 bases separating them. This CDR3 spans 15 amino acids. Germline CDR1 reads SGHNT; CDR2 reads YYREEE (reference sequence). For the CDR3, the DNA is TGTGCCAGCAGAGGAGACAGAGCCTCTATTACTGAAGCTTTCTTT. Its translation: CASRGDRASITEAFF.

The chain links TRBV20-1 to TRBJ1-5, with D perhaps matching TRBD1 (6 bases). The V end lost 3 bases, the J end lost 3 bases, and 18 bases lay between the germline ends. CDR1 and CDR2 (germline): DFQATT, SNEGSKA (reference sequence). The CDR3 spans 16 residues. CDR3 DNA: TGCAGTGCTAGTAGTGGCCAGGGGAGGTCCAATCAGCCCCAGCATTTT. Translation gives CSASSGQGRSNQPQHF.